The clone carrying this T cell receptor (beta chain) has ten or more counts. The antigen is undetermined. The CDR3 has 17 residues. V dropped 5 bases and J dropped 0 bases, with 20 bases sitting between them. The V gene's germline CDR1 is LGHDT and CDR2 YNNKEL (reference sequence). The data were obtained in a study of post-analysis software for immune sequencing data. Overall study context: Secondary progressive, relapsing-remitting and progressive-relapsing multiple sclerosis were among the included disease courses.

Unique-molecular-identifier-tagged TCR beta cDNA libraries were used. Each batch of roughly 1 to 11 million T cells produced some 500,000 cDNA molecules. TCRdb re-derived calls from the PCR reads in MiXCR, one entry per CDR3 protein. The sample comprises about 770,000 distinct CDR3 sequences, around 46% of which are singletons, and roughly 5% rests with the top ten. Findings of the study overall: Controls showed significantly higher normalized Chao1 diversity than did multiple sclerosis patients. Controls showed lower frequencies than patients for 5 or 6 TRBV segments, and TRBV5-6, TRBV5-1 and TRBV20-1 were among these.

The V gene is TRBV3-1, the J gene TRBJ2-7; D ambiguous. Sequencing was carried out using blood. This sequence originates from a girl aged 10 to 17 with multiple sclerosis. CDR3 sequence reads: CASSSRGGPKSSYEQYF. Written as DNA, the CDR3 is TGTGCCAGCAGCTCAAGAGGCGGCCCGAAATCCTCCTACGAGCAGTACTTC.